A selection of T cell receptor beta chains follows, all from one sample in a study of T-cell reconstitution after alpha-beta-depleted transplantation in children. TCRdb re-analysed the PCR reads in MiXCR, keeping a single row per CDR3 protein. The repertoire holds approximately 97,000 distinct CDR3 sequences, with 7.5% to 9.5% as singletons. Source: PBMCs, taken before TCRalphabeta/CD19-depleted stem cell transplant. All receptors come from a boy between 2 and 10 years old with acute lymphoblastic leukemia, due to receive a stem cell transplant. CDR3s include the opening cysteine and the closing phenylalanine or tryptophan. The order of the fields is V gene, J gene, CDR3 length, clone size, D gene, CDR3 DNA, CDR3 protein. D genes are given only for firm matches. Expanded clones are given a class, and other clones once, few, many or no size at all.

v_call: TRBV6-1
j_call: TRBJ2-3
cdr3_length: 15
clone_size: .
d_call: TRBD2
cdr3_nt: TGTGCCAGCAGTGGGACTAGCGGGGGAGCGGATACGCAGTATTTT
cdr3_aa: CASSGTSGGADTQYF

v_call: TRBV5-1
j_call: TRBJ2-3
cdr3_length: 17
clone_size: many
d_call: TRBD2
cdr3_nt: TGCGCCAGCAGCTTGGCCCCCCAGCGGGGGGGCGCAGATACGCAGTATTTT
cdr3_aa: CASSLAPQRGGADTQYF

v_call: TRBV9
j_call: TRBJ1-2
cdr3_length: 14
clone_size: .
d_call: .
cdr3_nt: TGTGCCAGCAGCCCAGACAGGCTTTTTGGGGGCTACACCTTC
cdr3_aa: CASSPDRLFGGYTF

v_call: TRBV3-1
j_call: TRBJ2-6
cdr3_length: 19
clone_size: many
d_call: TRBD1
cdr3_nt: TGTGCCAGCAGCCCTTCAACCGGGACAGGGACTGCTGGGGCCAACGTCCTGACTTTC
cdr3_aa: CASSPSTGTGTAGANVLTF

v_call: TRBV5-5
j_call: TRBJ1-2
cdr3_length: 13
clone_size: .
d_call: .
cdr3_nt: TGTGCCAGCAGCTTGGCTGGGAACTATGGCTACACCTTC
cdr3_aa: CASSLAGNYGYTF

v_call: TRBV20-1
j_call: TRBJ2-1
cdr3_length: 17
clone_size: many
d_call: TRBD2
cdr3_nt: TGCAGTGCTGCGCCACCGGGACTAGGGAGCCCTCTTAATGAGCAGTTCTTC
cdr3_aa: CSAAPPGLGSPLNEQFF

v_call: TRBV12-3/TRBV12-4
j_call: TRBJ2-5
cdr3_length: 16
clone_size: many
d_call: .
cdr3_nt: TGTGCCAGCAGCTATAACTACAGGGGGAGGGAAGAGACCCAGTACTTC
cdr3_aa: CASSYNYRGREETQYF

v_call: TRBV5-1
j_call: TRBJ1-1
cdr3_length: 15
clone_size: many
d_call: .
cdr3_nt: TGCGCCAGCAGCTTGGTTTCCCGTATGAACACTGAAGCTTTCTTT
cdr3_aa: CASSLVSRMNTEAFF

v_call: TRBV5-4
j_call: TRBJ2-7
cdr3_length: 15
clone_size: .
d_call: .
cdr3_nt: TGTGCCAGCAGCTTGGGCGGGCAGGGAGGCTACGAGCAGTACTTC
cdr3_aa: CASSLGGQGGYEQYF

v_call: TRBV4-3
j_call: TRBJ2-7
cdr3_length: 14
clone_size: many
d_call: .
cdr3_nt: TGCGCCAGCAGCCAACCCGGGACTGGTTACGAGCAGTACTTC
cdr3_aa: CASSQPGTGYEQYF

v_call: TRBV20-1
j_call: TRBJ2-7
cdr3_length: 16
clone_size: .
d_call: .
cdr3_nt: TGCAGTGCTAGAGCCCTTCTCCCCGGACAGACTCTCGAGCAGTACTTC
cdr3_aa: CSARALLPGQTLEQYF

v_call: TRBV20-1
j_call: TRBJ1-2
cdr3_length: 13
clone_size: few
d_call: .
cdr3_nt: TGCAGTGCTCTGGACAGCCCTAAGGATGGCTACACCTTC
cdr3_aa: CSALDSPKDGYTF

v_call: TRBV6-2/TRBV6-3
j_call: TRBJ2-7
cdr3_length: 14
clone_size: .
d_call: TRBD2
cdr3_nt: TGTGCCAGCAGTTACCGCGGGGGGGCCTACGAGCAGTACTTC
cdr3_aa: CASSYRGGAYEQYF

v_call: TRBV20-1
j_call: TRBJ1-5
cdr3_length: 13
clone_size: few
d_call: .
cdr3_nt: TGCAGCTTGGGGGATATTAGCAATCAGCCCCAGCATTTT
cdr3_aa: CSLGDISNQPQHF

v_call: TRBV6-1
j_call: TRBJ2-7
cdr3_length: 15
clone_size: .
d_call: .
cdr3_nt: TGTGCCAGCAGTGAAGTTGGCGGGGCCTCCTACGAGCAGTACTTC
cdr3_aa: CASSEVGGASYEQYF

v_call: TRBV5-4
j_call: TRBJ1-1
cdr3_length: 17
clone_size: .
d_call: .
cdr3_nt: TGTGCCAGCAGCTTGGCCTCGCTTTGGCAGGGAGGCACTGAAGCTTTCTTT
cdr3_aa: CASSLASLWQGGTEAFF

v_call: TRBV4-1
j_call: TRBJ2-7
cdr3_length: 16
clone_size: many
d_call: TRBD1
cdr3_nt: TGCGCCAGCAGCCAGCGAACGGGACAGTTCTCCCACGAGCAGTACTTC
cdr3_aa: CASSQRTGQFSHEQYF

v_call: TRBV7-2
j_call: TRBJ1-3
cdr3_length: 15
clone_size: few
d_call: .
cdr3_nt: TGTGCCAGCAGCTTAGCCCCCCAAGCTGGAAACACCATATATTTT
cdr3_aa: CASSLAPQAGNTIYF

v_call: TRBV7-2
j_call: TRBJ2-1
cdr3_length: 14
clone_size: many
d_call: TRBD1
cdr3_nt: TGTGCCAGCAGTCCTGACAGGGGAGGTGGGGAGCAGTTCTTC
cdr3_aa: CASSPDRGGGEQFF

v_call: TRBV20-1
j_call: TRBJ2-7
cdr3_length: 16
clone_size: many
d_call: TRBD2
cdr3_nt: TGCAGTGCTAGACGCGGGGCTAGCGGGGTTTACTACGAGCAGTACTTC
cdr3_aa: CSARRGASGVYYEQYF

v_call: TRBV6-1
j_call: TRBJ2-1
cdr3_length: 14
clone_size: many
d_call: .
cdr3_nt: TGTGCCAGCAGTCTCCGGGACGGTGGCAATGAGCAGTTCTTC
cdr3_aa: CASSLRDGGNEQFF

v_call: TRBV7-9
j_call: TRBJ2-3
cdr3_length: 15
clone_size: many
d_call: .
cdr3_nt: TGTGCCAGCAGCTTAGGGGGCATGGGGGCAGATACGCAGTATTTT
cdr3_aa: CASSLGGMGADTQYF